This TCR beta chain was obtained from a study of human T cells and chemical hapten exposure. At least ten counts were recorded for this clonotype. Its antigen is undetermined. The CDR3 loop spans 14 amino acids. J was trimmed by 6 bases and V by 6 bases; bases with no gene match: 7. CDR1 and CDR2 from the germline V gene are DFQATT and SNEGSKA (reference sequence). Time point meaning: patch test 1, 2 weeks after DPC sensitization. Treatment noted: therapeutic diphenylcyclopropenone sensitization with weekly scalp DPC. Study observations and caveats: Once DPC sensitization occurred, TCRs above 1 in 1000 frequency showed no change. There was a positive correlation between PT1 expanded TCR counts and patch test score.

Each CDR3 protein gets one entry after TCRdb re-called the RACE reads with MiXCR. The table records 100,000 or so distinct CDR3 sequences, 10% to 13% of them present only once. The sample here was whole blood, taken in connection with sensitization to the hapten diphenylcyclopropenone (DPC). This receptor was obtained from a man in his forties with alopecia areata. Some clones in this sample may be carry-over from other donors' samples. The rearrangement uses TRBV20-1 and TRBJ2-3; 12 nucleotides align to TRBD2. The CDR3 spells CSARTSGASDTQYF. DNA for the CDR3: TGCAGTGCGAGGACTAGCGGGGCTAGTGATACGCAGTATTTT.